This is a list of T cell receptor beta chains from one sample in a study of shared clonotypes between healthy human individuals. Produced via immunoSEQ multiplex PCR; TCRdb's table is partial and in-frame only. Of about a million clones listed, 60% to 80% are singletons. Sequencing input: memory CD4+ T cells from PBMCs. These receptors came from a man between 18 and 35 years old in good health. Some clones in this sample may be carry-over from other donors' samples. Both conserved end residues are part of each CDR3. D genes are given only for firm matches. Size tells how often a clone was seen (once, few, many) or the class of an expanded clone, and some rows leave it out.

TRBJ2-1 once . TRBV5-1 TGCGCCAGCAGGGGTGGACGAGATGAGCAGTTCTTC CASRGGRDEQFF
TRBJ2-3 . . TRBV28 TGTGCCAGCAGCCACGACTCGCGCACAGATACGCAGTATTTT CASSHDSRTDTQYF
TRBJ2-3 once . TRBV2 TGTGCCAGCACCCCAGGAGGTGGCACAGATACGCAGTATTTT CASTPGGGTDTQYF
TRBJ2-3 . . TRBV21-1 TGTGCCAGCAGCTCACGACTAGACGGGGAGCCTACGCAGTATTTT CASSSRLDGEPTQYF
TRBJ2-7 . . TRBV2 TGTGCCAGCAAACTAGAATACGAGCAGTACTTC CASKLEYEQYF
TRBJ2-5 once TRBD1 TRBV5-4 TGTGCCAGCAGCAAATCAGGGGGCCTTTTGGAGACCCAGTACTTC CASSKSGGLLETQYF
TRBJ1-2 . . TRBV6-1 TGTGCCAGCAGTGAAGCCCTCAGAAGTGGCTACACCTTC CASSEALRSGYTF
TRBJ1-2 . TRBD1 TRBV4-2 TGTGCCAGCAGCCAAGTCCGGGACAGGGACTATGGCTACACCTTC CASSQVRDRDYGYTF
TRBJ2-2 few . TRBV7-9 TGTGCCAGCAACCCGAAGTTAGGGGGGGAGCTGTTTTTT CASNPKLGGELFF
TRBJ2-3 . . TRBV9 TGTGCCAGCAGCTCACAGGGAGATACGCAGTATTTT CASSSQGDTQYF
TRBJ2-5 . . TRBV18 TGTGCCAGCTCACCCCAGCTATCCGAAGAGACCCAGTACTTC CASSPQLSEETQYF
TRBJ2-5 . TRBD2 TRBV10-3 TGTGCCATCAGCCGAGCCGGGACTAGCGGGAGTGGAGGCCAAGAGACCCAGTACTTC CAISRAGTSGSGGQETQYF
TRBJ1-1 . . TRBV5-4 TGTGCCAGCAGCTTGGTCGGGGGAGGTAACACTGAAGCTTTCTTT CASSLVGGGNTEAFF
TRBJ1-1 . . TRBV5-5 TGTGCCAGCAGCTTAATATACAGGGCCAACATGAACACTGAAGCTTTCTTT CASSLIYRANMNTEAFF
TRBJ2-1 . . TRBV9 TGTGCCAGCAGCCCAGGACTTTCCGCCTACAATGAGCAGTTCTTC CASSPGLSAYNEQFF
TRBJ1-2 . . TRBV28 TGTGCCAGCAGTCGGTCGGGGGGGGATAACTATGGCTACACCTTC CASSRSGGDNYGYTF
TRBJ2-1 . . TRBV7-8 TGTGCCAGCAGCATAAGCGCGGCCAATGAGCAGTTCTTC CASSISAANEQFF
TRBJ1-4 . . TRBV15 TGTGCCACCAGCAGAGAGGGGGGGGCTAATGAAAAACTGTTTTTT CATSREGGANEKLFF
TRBJ1-5 . . TRBV2 TGTGCCATCATGGAAGCTCCGGGGGGGCCCCAGCATTTT CAIMEAPGGPQHF
TRBJ2-7 once . TRBV2 TGTGCCAGCCTAGGCGGAGGCTCCTACGAGCAGTACTTC CASLGGGSYEQYF